These 27 T cell receptor beta chains share one sample of origin, sequenced in a study of shared clonotypes between healthy human individuals. The protocol was immunoSEQ multiplex PCR, while the TCRdb copy is restricted to in-frame clones and leaves out a portion. The repertoire holds about a million clones, with approximately 80% as singletons. Sequencing used memory CD4+ T cells sorted from blood. Specified subset: CD45RA-negative fraction. All receptors derive from a young man in good health.

CDR3 bases: TGTGCCAGCAGAAACGGAGGGAATTATGGCTACACCTTC. It encodes CASRNGGNYGYTF. The gene calls are TRBV6-5 and TRBJ1-2; D gene uncertain. The length of the CDR3 is 13 residues. With 6 bases removed from V and 5 bases from J, the gap between germline ends came to 13 bases. The V gene's germline CDR1 is MNHEY and CDR2 SVGAGI.

The rearrangement links TRBV18 to TRBJ2-7; a weak D match, TRBD2 (6 bases). CDR1 KGHSH and CDR2 LQKENI come from the germline V gene. CDR3 length: 15 amino acids. Trimming pared 4 bases from V and 4 bases from J, leaving 17 bases between. The CDR3 DNA follows: TGTGCCAGCTCACAAGGGACGACGGGGGAATACGAGCAGTACTTC. This gives the protein CASSQGTTGEYEQYF.

The J gene is TRBJ1-6, the V gene TRBV19, with TRBD1 identical over 9 bases. V trimming: 6 bases; J trimming: 10 bases; junction bases outside the gene matches: 4. In germline, CDR1 is LNHDA, CDR2 SQIVND (reference sequence). The CDR3 has 13 amino acids. The CDR3 bases are TGTGCCAGTAGGGGGACAGGGATGTCACCCCTCCACTTT. This gives the protein CASRGTGMSPLHF.

The chain recombines TRBV27 with TRBJ2-3; D is possibly TRBD1 (6 bases). This CDR3 has 14 amino acids. Per germline, CDR1 MNHEY and CDR2 SMNVEV (reference sequence). Between the trimmed V and J ends, which lost 3 bases and 1 base, there was a span of 8 bases. The CDR3 loop is CASSFRQGTDTQYF. The CDR3 DNA follows: TGTGCCAGCAGTTTCAGACAGGGCACAGATACGCAGTATTTT.

The rearrangement links TRBV7-9 to TRBJ2-7, with 7 bases fitting TRBD2. The CDR3 has 14 residues. Trimming cost V 0 bases and J 9 bases; bases outside gene matches: 8. Looked up from germline, CDR1 is SEHNR and CDR2 is FQNEAQ (reference sequence). The chain's CDR3 is CASSLAEGGVRQYF. The CDR3, as DNA: TGTGCCAGCAGCTTAGCGGAGGGAGGGGTGAGGCAGTACTTC.

This clone has more than one count but fewer than ten. The rearrangement links TRBV7-9 to TRBJ1-6, with 10 bases aligning to TRBD1. The germline V gene encodes CDR1 SEHNR and CDR2 FQNEAQ (reference sequence). The CDR3 loop spans 14 amino acids. J lost 14 bases, V lost 3 bases, and 7 bases had no gene match. The CDR3 DNA sequence: TGTGCCAGCAGCTTCACCGGGACAGGGGTGGCCCTCCACTTT. Translation: CASSFTGTGVALHF. Together with reference TRBV7-9 and TRBJ1-6, the CDR3 gives the full variable domain: DTGVSQNPRHKITKRGQNVTFRCDPISEHNRLYWYRQTLGQGPEFLTYFQNEAQLEKSRLLSDRFSAERPKGSFSTLEIQRTEQGDSAMYLCASSFTGTGVALHFGNGTRLTVT.

The CDR3 coding sequence is TGTGCCAGTAGTATCGCGGGAGGGCTGAGCACAGATACGCAGTATTTT. Its protein product is CASSIAGGLSTDTQYF. The gene calls are TRBV19 and TRBJ2-3, with 9 bases lining up with TRBD2. The CDR3 loop spans 16 amino acids. With V trimmed by 3 bases and J by 0 bases, 4 bases remained unmatched. Germline V gene lookup returns CDR1 LNHDA and CDR2 SQIVND (reference sequence).

V is TRBV5-4 and J is TRBJ2-7, with 8 bases matching TRBD1. Trimming took 4 bases from V and 6 from J; bases not matched to a gene: 9. This CDR3 comprises 14 residues. The germline V gene has CDR1 SGHNT and CDR2 YYREEE (reference sequence). CDR3 in DNA: TGTGCCAGCAGCCGGCCGGGACAGGCCTTCGAGCAGTACTTC. Amino acids: CASSRPGQAFEQYF.

In the case of this clone: The sample holds other DNA sequences that translate to the same CDR3. The rearrangement uses TRBV11-2 and TRBJ1-1, with TRBD1 identical over 7 bases. V lost 4 bases, J lost 4 bases, and 3 bases stayed unmatched. Germline CDR1 is SGHAT and CDR2 is FQNNGV. The CDR3 spans 13 residues. Here the CDR3 DNA reads TGTGCCAGCAGCTCGCAGGGGGGCACTGAAGCTTTCTTT. Its translation: CASSSQGGTEAFF.

The J gene is TRBJ2-7, the V gene TRBV6-6; 11 bases fit TRBD1. The CDR3 totals 15 residues. Germline lookup yields CDR1 MNHNY and CDR2 SVGAGI (reference sequence). Unmatched junction bases numbered 9, after V lost 2 bases and J lost 9 bases. The CDR3 is CASSYATDRGHGQYF. The CDR3 DNA sequence: TGTGCCAGCAGTTACGCCACGGACAGGGGGCATGGGCAGTACTTC.

The J gene is TRBJ2-7, the V gene TRBV7-9; TRBD1 or TRBD2 may be the D gene (5 bases each). Trimming removed 2 bases from V and 5 bases from J, with 13 bases in between. Germline V gives CDR1 SEHNR, CDR2 FQNEAQ (reference sequence). This CDR3 contains 14 residues. CDR3 region: CASSLPGTKNEQYF. The CDR3 bases are TGTGCCAGCAGCTTACCGGGGACCAAAAACGAGCAGTACTTC.

V is TRBV7-9 and J is TRBJ1-4; unclear D gene. CDR3 length: 12 residues. V was cut by 8 bases and J by 5 bases, with 9 bases left in between. Germline V gene data show CDR1 as SEHNR and CDR2 as FQNEAQ (reference sequence). CDR3 in amino acids: CASRRENEKLFF. CDR3 coding DNA: TGTGCCAGCCGGCGGGAAAATGAAAAACTGTTTTTT.

The chain combines TRBV30 with TRBJ1-2; TRBD1 aligns across 7 bases. The CDR3 runs 13 residues. From germline, CDR1 is GTSNPN and CDR2 SVGIG (reference sequence). Trimming removed 1 base from V and 8 bases from J; junction bases left unmatched: 7. The chain's CDR3 is CAWSGQGRKGYTF. In DNA, the CDR3 is TGTGCCTGGAGTGGACAGGGTCGTAAGGGCTACACCTTC.

Remarks on this clone: Germline and junction disagree at one end, which may indicate a read error. The chain employs TRBV18 and TRBJ1-2, with TRBD1 as a possible D gene (5 bases). The V gene's germline CDR1 is KGHSH and CDR2 LQKENI. The CDR3 spans 13 residues. The CDR3 here is CAGSPAGRYGYTF. The CDR3 DNA reads as TGTGCCGGCTCACCTGCAGGGCGGTATGGCTACACCTTC.

The rearrangement joins TRBV7-8 to TRBJ1-3; possibly TRBD1 for D (5 bases). V was trimmed by 6 bases and J by 3 bases, leaving 12 bases between them. The germline gives CDR1 SGHVS, CDR2 FQNEAQ. The CDR3 extends over 14 amino acids. CDR3 nucleotide sequence: TGTGCCAGCAGGCGGGCAGGGATTGGAAACACCATATATTTT. This gives the protein CASRRAGIGNTIYF.

This clone was picked up a small number of times. The genes are TRBV27 and TRBJ1-5, with D possibly being TRBD1 (6 bases). The CDR3 sequence is 13 residues long. The V end lost 6 bases, the J end lost 11 bases, and 17 bases lay between the germline ends. Germline lookup yields CDR1 MNHEY and CDR2 SMNVEV (reference sequence). The CDR3 nucleotides read TGTGCCAGCAGGCCGCGGGGGCTAGTGTCCCAGCATTTT. It encodes CASRPRGLVSQHF.

This chain links TRBV5-1 with TRBJ2-5; 9 positions match TRBD2. The CDR3 runs to 15 residues. Germline V CDR1 and CDR2: SGHRS, YFSETQ. The V segment lost 7 bases and the J segment 0 bases; nucleotides outside the gene matches: 7. The CDR3 is CASGVSGGYQETQYF. The DNA for the CDR3 is TGCGCCAGCGGAGTGAGCGGGGGGTACCAAGAGACCCAGTACTTC.

The chain couples TRBV5-1 to TRBJ2-1; D not resolved. Germline CDR1 SGHRS, CDR2 YFSETQ. This CDR3 spans 12 amino acids. V gave up 4 bases and J gave up 7 bases, with 9 bases separating them. The CDR3 spells CASSRASNEQFF. For the CDR3, the DNA is TGCGCCAGCAGCCGCGCTAGTAATGAGCAGTTCTTC.

This clone was recorded many times. The chain recombines TRBV2 with TRBJ1-3, with a weak D call TRBD1 (5 bases). The CDR3 runs to 14 residues. Germline lookup yields CDR1 SNHLY and CDR2 FYNNEI. V gave up 4 bases and J gave up 1 base, with 8 bases separating them. CDR3 nucleotides: TGTGCCAGCAGTGTTGGACAATCTGGAAACACCATATATTTT. It is translated as CASSVGQSGNTIYF.

This sequence joins TRBV28 and TRBJ1-2, with D possibly being TRBD1 (6 bases). V was cut by 4 bases and J by 8 bases, with 20 bases left in between. Germline V gene data show CDR1 as MDHEN and CDR2 as SYDVKM. CDR3 length equals 15 residues. Written as DNA, the CDR3 is TGTGCCAGCAGTTCTCCGACAGGAGGAGGTGGGGGCTACACCTTC. The encoded protein is CASSSPTGGGGGYTF.

This chain uses TRBV6-6 with TRBJ1-1; TRBD1 agrees at 7 bases. J was trimmed by 7 bases and V by 5 bases; bases with no gene match: 4. Per the germline V gene, CDR1 is MNHNY and CDR2 is SVGAGI (reference sequence). CDR3 length equals 12 residues. The CDR3 protein is CASSTPGGEAFF. The CDR3 nucleotides read TGTGCCAGCAGTACCCCAGGGGGTGAAGCTTTCTTT.

This clone was picked up many times. The chain couples TRBV30 to TRBJ2-3, with TRBD2 matching 7 bases. Per the germline V gene, CDR1 is GTSNPN and CDR2 is SVGIG (reference sequence). V was clipped by 3 bases and J by 10 bases; unmatched bases: 13. CDR3 size: 14 residues. In nucleotides, the CDR3 is TGTGCCTGGAGCCTCGGGACTACCCAAGGGGCGCAGTATTTT. Translated: CAWSLGTTQGAQYF.

The rearrangement links TRBV7-9 to TRBJ2-1; a weak D match, TRBD2 (7 bases). V lost 5 bases and J lost 0, with 11 bases in between. Germline CDR1 SEHNR, CDR2 FQNEAQ (reference sequence). The CDR3 has 15 residues. CDR3 nucleotides: TGTGCCAGCAGCGGGGGCGGGAGCTCCTACAATGAGCAGTTCTTC. It specifies CASSGGGSSYNEQFF.

This rearrangement joins TRBV21-1 to TRBJ1-6. TRBV21-1 is deemed a pseudogene. This CDR3 is built from 12 residues. The CDR3 sequence: CAKSDLNSPLHF. DNA for the CDR3: TGTGCCAAATCGGACCTTAATTCACCCCTCCACTTT.

The chain joins TRBV9 to TRBJ2-5, with no clear D. The CDR3 runs 14 residues. CDR1 and CDR2 from the germline V gene are SGDLS and YYNGEE. With 2 bases removed from V and 1 base from J, the gap between germline ends came to 9 bases. DNA for the CDR3: TGTGCCAGCAGCGTGTACCCTCTCCAAGAGACCCAGTACTTC. It translates to CASSVYPLQETQYF. The full variable domain, in which reference TRBV9 and TRBJ2-5 provide the parts outside the CDR3, is DSGVTQTPKHLITATGQRVTLRCSPRSGDLSVYWYQQSLDQGLQFLIQYYNGEERAKGNILERFSAQQFPDLHSELNLSSLELGDSALYFCASSVYPLQETQYFGPGTRLLVL.

This rearrangement joins TRBV28 to TRBJ2-1; 9 bases are a match to TRBD1. CDR1 and CDR2 (germline): MDHEN, SYDVKM. With V trimmed by 6 bases and J by 5 bases, 14 bases remained unmatched. The length of the CDR3 is 17 residues. CDR3 residues: CASSAAGRTGDHNEQFF. Here the CDR3 DNA reads TGTGCCAGCAGCGCGGCTGGGAGGACAGGGGACCACAATGAGCAGTTCTTC.

The rearrangement uses TRBV5-1 and TRBJ2-7, with TRBD2 matching over 8 bases. Germline V gene lookup returns CDR1 SGHRS and CDR2 YFSETQ. The ends lost 5 bases at V and 4 bases at J; junction bases unmatched: 8. This CDR3 region has 14 residues. The CDR3 here is CASRQGLVGYEQYF. DNA of the CDR3: TGCGCCAGCAGGCAGGGACTAGTGGGATACGAGCAGTACTTC.